A selection of T cell receptor beta chains follows, all from one sample in a study of T cell changes during pregnancy in multiple sclerosis. Clones were read by immunoSEQ multiplex PCR, and TCRdb kept only the in-frame ones, dropping some. The profile shows approximately 30,000 clones, 89% of them singletons. The sequences come from CD4+ T cells from peripheral blood mononuclear cells, collected in the first trimester of pregnancy. The receptor source for this set is a female donor in good health, enrolled as a control in a pregnancy study. Both conserved end residues are part of each CDR3. The D gene is left open where the match is weak. Clone size is not always given. Where it is, it says once, few, many or a class for expanded clones.

TRBV27	TRBJ2-7	.	22	.	TGTGCCAGCAGTTTACGGACAGGGGGGCGGTCTAGCGGGAGAAAGTGGGTCTACGAGCAGTACTTC	CASSLRTGGRSSGRKWVYEQYF
TRBV4-2	TRBJ2-7	TRBD2	17	.	TGTGCCAGCAGCCAAGATCATGGGCGGGAGGCGTACTACGAGCAATACTTC	CASSQDHGREAYYEQYF
TRBV4-1	TRBJ2-7	.	15	.	TGCGCCAGCAGCCAGCAGCAGGGTAGCTCCTACGAGCAGTACTTC	CASSQQQGSSYEQYF
TRBV9	TRBJ2-1	TRBD2	18	.	TGTGCCAGCGGACGCGGGACTAGCGGGAGAAGACTCGGGGATGAGCAGTTCTTC	CASGRGTSGRRLGDEQFF
TRBV6-1	TRBJ2-3	.	12	.	TGTGCCAGCACGGGGTCCACAGATACGCAGTATTTT	CASTGSTDTQYF
TRBV7-9	TRBJ2-5	.	14	once	TGTGCCAGCAGCGAACCCGTCGCGGGCGAGACCCAGTACTTC	CASSEPVAGETQYF
TRBV2	TRBJ2-3	.	14	.	TGTGCGAGCCGACTGGGACAAAGCACAGATACGCAGTATTTT	CASRLGQSTDTQYF
TRBV5-1	TRBJ2-2	TRBD1	16	.	TGCGCCAGCAGCTTGAGGGGACAGGCGAACACCGGGGAGCTGTTTTTT	CASSLRGQANTGELFF
TRBV30	TRBJ1-6	TRBD1	14	.	TGTGCCTGGAGTGGGGACAGGGGAGGTTCACCCCTCCACTTT	CAWSGDRGGSPLHF
TRBV6-1	TRBJ1-1	.	14	.	TGTGCCAGCAATAGCAGGGGTATGAACACTGAAGCTTTCTTT	CASNSRGMNTEAFF
TRBV6-5	TRBJ2-7	.	16	.	TGTGCCAGCAGTTACTCGAGCCCGAGGCGGGGATACGAGCAGTACTTC	CASSYSSPRRGYEQYF
TRBV6-6	TRBJ2-7	TRBD1	15	.	TGTGCCAGCAGCCCTCCTAGGACAGGGGGTAACGAGCAGTACTTC	CASSPPRTGGNEQYF
TRBV7-8	TRBJ2-3	TRBD1	16	.	TGTGCCAGCAGCCCTAATAGGGGACAGGGGCCAGATACGCAGTATTTT	CASSPNRGQGPDTQYF
TRBV5-1	TRBJ2-7	.	13	.	TGCGCCAGCAGCTTGGGGACTCCGTTCGAGCAGTACTTC	CASSLGTPFEQYF
TRBV6-5	TRBJ2-1	TRBD2	15	.	TGTGCCAGCAGTCGTAGCGGGAGCTCCTACAATGAGCAGTTCTTC	CASSRSGSSYNEQFF
TRBV28	TRBJ1-5	TRBD1	20	.	TGTGCCAGCAGTTCCCTCCTCGGGACAGGGGGCGGTTCTGGCAATCAGCCCCAGCATTTT	CASSSLLGTGGGSGNQPQHF
TRBV28	TRBJ1-2	TRBD1	13	.	TGTGCCAGCAGTAACAGGGGGAGGTATGGCTACACCTTC	CASSNRGRYGYTF
TRBV5-8	TRBJ2-7	.	13	.	TGTGCCAGCAGCTGGGAGGTGAGCTACGAGCAGTACTTC	CASSWEVSYEQYF
TRBV28	TRBJ2-1	TRBD2	16	.	TGTGCCAGCACCATCGCGGGGGCTAGCGGGGACAATGAGCAGTTCTTC	CASTIAGASGDNEQFF
TRBV5-4	TRBJ1-1	.	15	.	TGTGCCAGCAGCAGTTACAGGAGCATGAACACTGAAGCTTTCTTT	CASSSYRSMNTEAFF
TRBV7-9	TRBJ2-1	.	14	.	TGTGCCAGCAGCTTCCAACCGCCCAGGAATGAGCAGTTCTTC	CASSFQPPRNEQFF
TRBV5-1	TRBJ2-3	TRBD1	16	.	TGCGCCAGCAGCTTGGGGCCGGGACAGCCTCCAGATACGCAGTATTTT	CASSLGPGQPPDTQYF
TRBV30	TRBJ2-3	TRBD2	19	.	TGTGCCTGGGCGAAAGTAACCTGGACTAGCGGGAGACGAAAAGATACGCAGTATTTT	CAWAKVTWTSGRRKDTQYF
TRBV6-6	TRBJ2-7	.	11	.	TGTGCCAGCAGTTACCAGGGGTCCCAGTACTTC	CASSYQGSQYF
TRBV2	TRBJ1-4	.	17	.	TGTGCCAGCAGTGATGTGGGCCAGTACGCAACTAATGAAAAACTGTTTTTT	CASSDVGQYATNEKLFF
TRBV5-1	TRBJ2-1	TRBD1	17	.	TGCGCCAGCAGCTCCCAGAGCTCGACAGGGGGATACAATGAGCAGTTCTTC	CASSSQSSTGGYNEQFF
TRBV7-9	TRBJ1-4	.	14	.	TGTGCCAGCAGCTTAAACCAGGGTGACGAAAAACTGTTTTTT	CASSLNQGDEKLFF
TRBV30	TRBJ2-3	.	17	.	TGTGCCTGGAGTGTTTTCCTGGACTTGGACGGCACAGATACGCAGTATTTT	CAWSVFLDLDGTDTQYF
TRBV21-1	TRBJ2-3	.	15	.	TGTGCCAGCAGCAAAAAGATATCAGGGGTAGATACGCAGTATTTT	CASSKKISGVDTQYF
TRBV6-6	TRBJ2-5	TRBD2	16	.	TGTGCCAGCAGCCCCACTAGCGGGGGGGCGGGAGAGACCCAGTACTTC	CASSPTSGGAGETQYF
TRBV27	TRBJ2-2	TRBD1	17	.	TGTGCCAGCAGTTTAGTCTTCACAGGGGTGAACACCGGGGAGCTGTTTTTT	CASSLVFTGVNTGELFF
TRBV18	TRBJ1-1	.	14	.	TGTGCCAGCTCATGGACAGATCGAGCCACTGAAGCTTTCTTT	CASSWTDRATEAFF
TRBV19	TRBJ1-5	.	12	.	TGTGCCAGTACAGTTGGCAGTCAGCCCCAGCATTTT	CASTVGSQPQHF
TRBV27	TRBJ2-6	.	16	.	TGTGCCAGCAGTTTTACAGGCAGCTCTGGGGCCAACGTCCTGACTTTC	CASSFTGSSGANVLTF
TRBV10-3	TRBJ1-5	.	15	.	TGTGCCATCAGTGAAGACAGCCGCGGCAATCAGCCCCAGCATTTT	CAISEDSRGNQPQHF
TRBV5-6	TRBJ1-6	.	15	.	TGTGCCAGCAGCTTAAGGTTGGGGCGATTGGCACCCCTCCACTTT	CASSLRLGRLAPLHF
TRBV4-2	TRBJ1-2	TRBD1	15	.	TGTGCCAGCAGCCCGGGACAGGGCCTTAACTATGGCTACACCTTC	CASSPGQGLNYGYTF
TRBV5-1	TRBJ2-7	TRBD1	15	.	TGCGCCAGCAGCTTGTCCGGGACAGGGGGCCACGAGCAGTACTTC	CASSLSGTGGHEQYF
TRBV6-6	TRBJ2-4	.	16	.	TGTGCCAGCAGTTACTCAGCGAGTATGGGCAAAAACATTCAGTACTTC	CASSYSASMGKNIQYF
TRBV6-6	TRBJ1-2	TRBD1	15	.	TGTGCCAGCAGTTACACGGGGACAGGGTCTAATGGCTACACCTTC	CASSYTGTGSNGYTF
TRBV28	TRBJ1-4	.	15	.	TGTGCCAGCAGTTTTTCCTCTTCAACTAATGAAAAACTGTTTTTT	CASSFSSSTNEKLFF